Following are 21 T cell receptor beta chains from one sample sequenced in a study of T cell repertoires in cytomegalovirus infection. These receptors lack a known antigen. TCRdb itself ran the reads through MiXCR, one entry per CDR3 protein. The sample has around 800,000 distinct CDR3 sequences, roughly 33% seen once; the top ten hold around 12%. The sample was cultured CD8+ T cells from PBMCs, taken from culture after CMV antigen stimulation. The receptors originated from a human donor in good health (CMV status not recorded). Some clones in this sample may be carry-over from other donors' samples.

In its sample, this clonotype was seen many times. CDR3: CASSGRDRGGDEQFF. The CDR3 DNA reads as TGTGCCAGCAGCGGCCGGGACAGGGGAGGAGATGAGCAGTTCTTC. The chain joins TRBV7-8 to TRBJ2-1; 10 nucleotides align to TRBD1. In germline, CDR1 is SGHVS, CDR2 FQNEAQ. The CDR3 sequence is 15 residues long. With 5 bases clipped from V and 8 bases from J, the junction kept 9 bases outside the gene matches.

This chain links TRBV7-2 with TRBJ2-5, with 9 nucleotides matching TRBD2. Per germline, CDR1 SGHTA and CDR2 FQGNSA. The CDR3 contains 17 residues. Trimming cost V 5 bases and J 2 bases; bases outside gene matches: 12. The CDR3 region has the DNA TGTGCCAGCAGCCCCCACTGGGCTAGCGGGGCACAAGAGACCCAGTACTTC. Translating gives CASSPHWASGAQETQYF.

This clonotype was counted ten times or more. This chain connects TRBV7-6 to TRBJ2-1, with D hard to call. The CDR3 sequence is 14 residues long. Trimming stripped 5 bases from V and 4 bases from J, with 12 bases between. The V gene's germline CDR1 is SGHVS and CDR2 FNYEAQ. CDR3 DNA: TGTGCCAGCAGCCTTTCGATGGGGTACAATGAGCAGTTCTTC. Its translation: CASSLSMGYNEQFF.

CDR3 DNA: TGTGCCAGTAGTACGCCCCCCGAAGAGGACACTGAAGCTTTCTTT. Translation: CASSTPPEEDTEAFF. The V and J genes are TRBV19 and TRBJ1-1, with D unclear. This CDR3 region has 15 residues. CDR1 is LNHDA and CDR2 is SQIVND in the germline V gene (reference sequence). The V end was cut by 4 bases, the J end by 3 bases, with 15 bases between.

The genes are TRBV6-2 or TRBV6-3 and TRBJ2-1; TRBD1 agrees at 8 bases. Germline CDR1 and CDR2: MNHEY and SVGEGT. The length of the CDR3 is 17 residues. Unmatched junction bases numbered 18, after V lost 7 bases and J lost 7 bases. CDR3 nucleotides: TGTGCCAGCACCAAGACAGGGGTACTTACCTCTGTAAATGAGCAGTTCTTC. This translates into CASTKTGVLTSVNEQFF.

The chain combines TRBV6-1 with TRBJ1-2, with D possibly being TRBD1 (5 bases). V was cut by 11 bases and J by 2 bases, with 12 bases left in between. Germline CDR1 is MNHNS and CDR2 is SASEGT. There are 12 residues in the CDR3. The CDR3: CASGSRNYGYTF. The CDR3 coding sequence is TGTGCCTCAGGGTCCCGAAACTATGGCTACACCTTC.

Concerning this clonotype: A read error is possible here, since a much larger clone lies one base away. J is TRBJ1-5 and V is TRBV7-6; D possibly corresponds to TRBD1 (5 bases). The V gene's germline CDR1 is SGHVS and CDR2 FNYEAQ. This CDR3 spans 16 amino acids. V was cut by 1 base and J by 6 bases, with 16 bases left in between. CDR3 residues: CASSLEDGARTQPQHF. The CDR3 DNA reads TGTGCCAGCAGCTTAGAGGATGGGGCCCGCACTCAGCCCCAGCATTTT.

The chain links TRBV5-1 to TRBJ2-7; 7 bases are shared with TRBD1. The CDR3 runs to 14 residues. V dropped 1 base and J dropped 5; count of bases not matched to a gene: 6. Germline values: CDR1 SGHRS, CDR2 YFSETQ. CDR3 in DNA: TGCGCCAGCAGCTTGAGAAGGGGGCAAGACGAGCAGTACTTC. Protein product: CASSLRRGQDEQYF.

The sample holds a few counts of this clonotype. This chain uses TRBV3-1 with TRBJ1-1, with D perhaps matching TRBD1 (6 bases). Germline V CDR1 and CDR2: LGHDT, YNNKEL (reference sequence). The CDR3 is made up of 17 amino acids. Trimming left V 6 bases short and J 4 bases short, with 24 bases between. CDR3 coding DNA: TGTGCCAGCAGTTTCGGGGGCTTCTTACCGTTCGCCACTGAAGCTTTCTTT. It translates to CASSFGGFLPFATEAFF.

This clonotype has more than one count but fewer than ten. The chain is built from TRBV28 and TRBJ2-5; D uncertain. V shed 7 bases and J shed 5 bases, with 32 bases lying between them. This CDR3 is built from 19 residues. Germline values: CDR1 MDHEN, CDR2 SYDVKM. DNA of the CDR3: TGTGCCAGCATCTCTCCCGCGACAAGTGCTCAGAACTATGTTGAGACCCAGTACTTC. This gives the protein CASISPATSAQNYVETQYF.

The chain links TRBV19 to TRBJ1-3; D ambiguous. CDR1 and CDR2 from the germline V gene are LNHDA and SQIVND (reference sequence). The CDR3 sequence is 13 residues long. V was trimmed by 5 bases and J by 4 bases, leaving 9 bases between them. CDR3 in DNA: TGTGCCAGTAGTGTGGACGGAGGAAACACCATATATTTT. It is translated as CASSVDGGNTIYF.

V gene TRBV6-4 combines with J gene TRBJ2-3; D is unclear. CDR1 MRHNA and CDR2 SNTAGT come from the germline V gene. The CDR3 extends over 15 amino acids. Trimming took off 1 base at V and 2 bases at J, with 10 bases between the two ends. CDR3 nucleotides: TGTGCCAGCAGTGACTTGAGTAGAGACACAGATACGCAGTATTTT. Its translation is CASSDLSRDTDTQYF.

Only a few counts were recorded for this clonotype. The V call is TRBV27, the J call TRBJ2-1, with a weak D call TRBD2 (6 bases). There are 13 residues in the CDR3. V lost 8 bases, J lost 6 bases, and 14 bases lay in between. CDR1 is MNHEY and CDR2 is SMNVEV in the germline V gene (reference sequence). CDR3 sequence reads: CASGGELSNEQFF. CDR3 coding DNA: TGTGCCAGCGGCGGGGAGCTAAGCAATGAGCAGTTCTTC.

CDR3 residues: CASSPRTGHDSYEQYV. DNA of the CDR3: TGTGCCAGCAGTCCCCGGACAGGGCACGACTCCTACGAGCAGTACGTC. The chain uses TRBV27 and TRBJ2-7; 8 bases are shared with TRBD1. Looked up from germline, CDR1 is MNHEY and CDR2 is SMNVEV (reference sequence). There are 16 residues in the CDR3. Trimming at V came to 5 bases and at J to 0 bases, leaving 9 bases not matched to a gene.

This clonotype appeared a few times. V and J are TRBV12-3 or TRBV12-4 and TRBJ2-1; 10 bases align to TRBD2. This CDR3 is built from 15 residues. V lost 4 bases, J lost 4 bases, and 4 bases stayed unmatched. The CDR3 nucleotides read TGTGCCAGCAGTTGGACTAGCGGCGCTTACAATGAGCAGTTCTTC. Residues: CASSWTSGAYNEQFF.

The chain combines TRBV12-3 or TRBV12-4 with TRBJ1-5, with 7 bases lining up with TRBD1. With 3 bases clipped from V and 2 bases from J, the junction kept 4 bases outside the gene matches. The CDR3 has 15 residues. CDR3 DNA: TGTGCCAGCAGTTTTGACAGGGAGGGCAATCAGCCCCAGCATTTT. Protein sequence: CASSFDREGNQPQHF.

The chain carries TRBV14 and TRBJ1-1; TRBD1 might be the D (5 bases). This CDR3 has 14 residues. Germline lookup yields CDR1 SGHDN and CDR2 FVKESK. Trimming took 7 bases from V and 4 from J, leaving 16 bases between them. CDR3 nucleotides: TGTGCCAGCACCCCGGGAGGGGAAGGCACTGAAGCTTTCTTT. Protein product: CASTPGGEGTEAFF.

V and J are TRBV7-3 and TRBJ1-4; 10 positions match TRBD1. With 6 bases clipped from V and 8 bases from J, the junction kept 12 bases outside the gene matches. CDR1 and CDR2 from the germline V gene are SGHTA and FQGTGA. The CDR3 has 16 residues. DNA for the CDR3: TGTGCCAGCAGGGAAACGGACAGGGGGGTTCGGGAAAAACTGTTTTTT. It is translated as CASRETDRGVREKLFF. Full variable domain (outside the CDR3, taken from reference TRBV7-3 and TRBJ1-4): GAGVSQTPSNKVTEKGKYVELRCDPISGHTALYWYRQSLGQGPEFLIYFQGTGAADDSGLPNDRFFAVRPEGSVSTLKIQRTERGDSAVYLCASRETDRGVREKLFFGSGTQLSVL.

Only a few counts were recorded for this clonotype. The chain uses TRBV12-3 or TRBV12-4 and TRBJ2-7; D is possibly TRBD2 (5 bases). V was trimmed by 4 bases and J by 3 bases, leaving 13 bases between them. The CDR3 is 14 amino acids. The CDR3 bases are TGTGCCAGCAGTTCCGCCGGGAAGGTCTACGAGCAGTACTTC. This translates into CASSSAGKVYEQYF.

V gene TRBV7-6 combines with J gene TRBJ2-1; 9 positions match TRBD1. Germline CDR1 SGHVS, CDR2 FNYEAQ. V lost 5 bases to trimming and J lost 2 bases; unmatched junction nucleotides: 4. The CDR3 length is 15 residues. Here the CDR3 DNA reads TGTGCCAGCAGCATGGGACAGGGAGCCTACAATGAGCAGTTCTTC. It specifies CASSMGQGAYNEQFF.

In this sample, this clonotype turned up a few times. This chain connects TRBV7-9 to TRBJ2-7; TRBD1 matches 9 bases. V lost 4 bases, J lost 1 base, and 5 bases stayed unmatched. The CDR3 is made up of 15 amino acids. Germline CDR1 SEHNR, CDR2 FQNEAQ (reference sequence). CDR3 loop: CASSSRQGVSYEQYF. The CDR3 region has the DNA TGTGCCAGCAGCTCTCGACAGGGGGTTTCCTACGAGCAGTACTTC. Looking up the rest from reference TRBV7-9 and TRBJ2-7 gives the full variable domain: DTGVSQNPRHKITKRGQNVTFRCDPISEHNRLYWYRQTLGQGPEFLTYFQNEAQLEKSRLLSDRFSAERPKGSFSTLEIQRTEQGDSAMYLCASSSRQGVSYEQYFGPGTRLTVT.